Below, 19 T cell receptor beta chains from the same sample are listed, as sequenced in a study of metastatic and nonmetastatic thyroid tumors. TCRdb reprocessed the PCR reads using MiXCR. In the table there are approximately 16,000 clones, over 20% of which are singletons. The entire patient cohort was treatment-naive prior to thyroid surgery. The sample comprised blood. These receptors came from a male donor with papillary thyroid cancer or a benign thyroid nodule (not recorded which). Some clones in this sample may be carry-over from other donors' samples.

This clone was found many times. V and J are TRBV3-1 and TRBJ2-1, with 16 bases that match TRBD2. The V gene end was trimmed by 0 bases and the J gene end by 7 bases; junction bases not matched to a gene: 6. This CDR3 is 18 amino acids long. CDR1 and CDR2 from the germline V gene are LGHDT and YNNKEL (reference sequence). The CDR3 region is CASSQDGSGLAGGNEQFF. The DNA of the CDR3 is TGTGCCAGCAGCCAAGATGGATCGGGACTAGCGGGAGGGAATGAGCAGTTCTTC.

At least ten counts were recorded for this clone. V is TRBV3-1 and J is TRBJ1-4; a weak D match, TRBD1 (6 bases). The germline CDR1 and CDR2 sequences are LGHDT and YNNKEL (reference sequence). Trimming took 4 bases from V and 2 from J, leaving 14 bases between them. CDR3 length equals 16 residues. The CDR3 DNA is TGTGCCAGCAGCCCCATAGGGGGGAAGACTAATGAAAAACTGTTTTTT. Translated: CASSPIGGKTNEKLFF.

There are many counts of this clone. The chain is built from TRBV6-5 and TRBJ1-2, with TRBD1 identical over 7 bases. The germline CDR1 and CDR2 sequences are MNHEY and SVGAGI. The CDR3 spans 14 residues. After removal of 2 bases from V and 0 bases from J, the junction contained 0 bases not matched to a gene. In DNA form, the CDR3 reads TGTGCCAGCAGTTACCAGGGGGCTAACTATGGCTACACCTTC. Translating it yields CASSYQGANYGYTF.

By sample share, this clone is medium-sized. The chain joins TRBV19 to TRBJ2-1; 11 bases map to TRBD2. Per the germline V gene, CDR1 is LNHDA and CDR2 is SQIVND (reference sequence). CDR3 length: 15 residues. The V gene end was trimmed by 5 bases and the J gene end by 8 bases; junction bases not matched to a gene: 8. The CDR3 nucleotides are TGTGCCAGTAGTGTACTAGCGGGAGATAAGTATGAGCAGTTCTTC. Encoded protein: CASSVLAGDKYEQFF. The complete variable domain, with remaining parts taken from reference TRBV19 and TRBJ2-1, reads DGGITQSPKYLFRKEGQNVTLSCEQNLNHDAMYWYRQDPGQGLRLIYYSQIVNDFQKGDIAEGYSVSREKKESFPLTVTSAQKNPTAFYLCASSVLAGDKYEQFFGPGTRLTVL.

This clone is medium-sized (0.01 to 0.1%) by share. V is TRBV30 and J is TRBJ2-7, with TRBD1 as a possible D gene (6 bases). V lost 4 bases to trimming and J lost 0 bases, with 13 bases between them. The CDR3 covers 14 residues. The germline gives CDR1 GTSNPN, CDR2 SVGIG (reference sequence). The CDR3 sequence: CAWNLGTSSYEQYF. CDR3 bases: TGTGCCTGGAATCTCGGGACAAGCTCCTACGAGCAGTACTTC. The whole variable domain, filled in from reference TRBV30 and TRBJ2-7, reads SQTIHQWPATLVQPVGSPLSLECTVEGTSNPNLYWYRQAAGRGLQLLFYSVGIGQISSEVPQNLSASRPQDRQFILSSKKLLLSDSGFYLCAWNLGTSSYEQYFGPGTRLTVT.

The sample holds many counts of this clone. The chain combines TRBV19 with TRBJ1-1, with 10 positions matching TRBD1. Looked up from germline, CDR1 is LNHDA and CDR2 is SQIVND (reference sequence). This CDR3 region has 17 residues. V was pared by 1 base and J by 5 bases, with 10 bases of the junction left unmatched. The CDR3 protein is CASSIVRQGARRTEAFF. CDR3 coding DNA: TGTGCCAGTAGTATAGTCAGACAGGGGGCGCGGAGGACTGAAGCTTTCTTT.

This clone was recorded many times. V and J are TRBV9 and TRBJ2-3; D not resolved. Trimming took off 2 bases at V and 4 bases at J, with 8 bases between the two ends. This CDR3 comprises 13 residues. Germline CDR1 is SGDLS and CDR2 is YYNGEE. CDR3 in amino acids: CASSVSGSDTQYF. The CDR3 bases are TGTGCCAGCAGCGTGTCGGGTTCAGATACGCAGTATTTT.

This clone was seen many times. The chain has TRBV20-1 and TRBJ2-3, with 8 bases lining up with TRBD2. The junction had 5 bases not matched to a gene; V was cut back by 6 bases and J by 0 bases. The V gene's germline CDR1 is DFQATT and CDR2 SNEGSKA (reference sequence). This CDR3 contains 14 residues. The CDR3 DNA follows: TGCAGTGCCGAGACTAGCGTGAGCACAGATACGCAGTATTTT. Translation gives CSAETSVSTDTQYF.

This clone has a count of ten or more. The DNA for the CDR3 is TGCGCCAGCAGCCAAGGACTACCCCACCTGGGTTTGAACACTGAAGCTTTCTTT. Translated, it gives CASSQGLPHLGLNTEAFF. The chain has TRBV4-1 and TRBJ1-1; D is ambiguous. Germline assignment: CDR1 MGHRA and CDR2 YSYEKL. Between the trimmed V and J ends, which lost 1 base and 0 bases, there was a span of 18 bases. The CDR3 covers 18 residues.

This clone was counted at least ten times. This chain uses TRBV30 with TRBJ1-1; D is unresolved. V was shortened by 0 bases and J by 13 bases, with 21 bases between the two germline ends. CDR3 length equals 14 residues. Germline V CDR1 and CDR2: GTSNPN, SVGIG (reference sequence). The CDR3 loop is CAWSVALGGDNDFF. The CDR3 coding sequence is TGTGCCTGGAGTGTAGCCCTAGGTGGCGATAATGATTTCTTT.

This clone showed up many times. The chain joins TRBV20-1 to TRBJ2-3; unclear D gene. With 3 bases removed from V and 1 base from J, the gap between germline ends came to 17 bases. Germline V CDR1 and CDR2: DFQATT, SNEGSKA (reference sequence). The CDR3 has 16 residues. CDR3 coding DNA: TGCAGTGCTAGGCCCTCCAGTTTTCCTCGCACAGATACGCAGTATTTT. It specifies CSARPSSFPRTDTQYF.

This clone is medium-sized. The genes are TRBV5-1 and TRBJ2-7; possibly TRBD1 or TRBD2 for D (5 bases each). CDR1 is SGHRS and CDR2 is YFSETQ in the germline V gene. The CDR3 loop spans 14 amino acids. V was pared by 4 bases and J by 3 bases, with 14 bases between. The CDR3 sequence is CASSPGTANYEQYF. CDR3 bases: TGCGCCAGCAGCCCCGGGACCGCGAACTACGAGCAGTACTTC.

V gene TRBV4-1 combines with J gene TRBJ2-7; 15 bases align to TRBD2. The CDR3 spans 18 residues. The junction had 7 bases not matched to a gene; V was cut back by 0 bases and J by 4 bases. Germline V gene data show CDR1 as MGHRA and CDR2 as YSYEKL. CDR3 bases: TGCGCCAGCAGCCAAGATCTGCACGGGACTAGCGGGAGGTACGAGCAGTACTTC. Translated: CASSQDLHGTSGRYEQYF.

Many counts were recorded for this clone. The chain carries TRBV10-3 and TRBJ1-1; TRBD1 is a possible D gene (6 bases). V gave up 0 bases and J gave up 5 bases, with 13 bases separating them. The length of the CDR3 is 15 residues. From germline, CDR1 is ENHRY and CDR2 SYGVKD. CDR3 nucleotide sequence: TGTGCCATCAGTGAGTCCGGGGGGCAGCGAACTGAAGCTTTCTTT. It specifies CAISESGGQRTEAFF.

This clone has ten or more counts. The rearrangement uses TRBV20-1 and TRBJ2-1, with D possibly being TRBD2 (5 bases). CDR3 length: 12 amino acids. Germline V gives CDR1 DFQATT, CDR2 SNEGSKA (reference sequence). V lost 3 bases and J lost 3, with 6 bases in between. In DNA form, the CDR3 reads TGCAGTGCTAGCGAGGGCTACAATGAGCAGTTCTTC. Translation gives CSASEGYNEQFF.

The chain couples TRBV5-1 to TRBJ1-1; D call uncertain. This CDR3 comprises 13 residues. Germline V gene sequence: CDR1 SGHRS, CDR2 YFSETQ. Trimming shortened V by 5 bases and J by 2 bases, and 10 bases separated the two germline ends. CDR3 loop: CASSLGLNTEAFF. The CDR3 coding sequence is TGCGCCAGCAGTCTGGGCCTAAACACTGAAGCTTTCTTT. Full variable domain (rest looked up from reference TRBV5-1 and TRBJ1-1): KAGVTQTPRYLIKTRGQQVTLSCSPISGHRSVSWYQQTPGQGLQFLFEYFSETQRNKGNFPGRFSGRQFSNSRSEMNVSTLELGDSALYLCASSLGLNTEAFFGQGTRLTVV.

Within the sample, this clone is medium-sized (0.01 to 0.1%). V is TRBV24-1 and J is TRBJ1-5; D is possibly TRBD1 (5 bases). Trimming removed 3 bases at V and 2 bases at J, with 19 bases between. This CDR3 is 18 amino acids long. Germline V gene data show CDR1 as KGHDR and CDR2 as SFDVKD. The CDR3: CATSDPPGTSGGNQPQHF. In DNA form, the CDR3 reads TGTGCCACCAGTGATCCACCCGGGACGTCCGGTGGCAATCAGCCCCAGCATTTT.

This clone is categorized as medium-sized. The CDR3 DNA follows: TGTGCCAGCAGTGATTTACACCAGACCAACACCGGGGAGCTGTTTTTT. This gives the protein CASSDLHQTNTGELFF. The V gene is TRBV6-1, the J gene TRBJ2-2; no clear D. The CDR3 runs 16 residues. With 3 bases removed from V and 2 bases from J, the gap between germline ends came to 13 bases. From germline, CDR1 is MNHNS and CDR2 SASEGT.

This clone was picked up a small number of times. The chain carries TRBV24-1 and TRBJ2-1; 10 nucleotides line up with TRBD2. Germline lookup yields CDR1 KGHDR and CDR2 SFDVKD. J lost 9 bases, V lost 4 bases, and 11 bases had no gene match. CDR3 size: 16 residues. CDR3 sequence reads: CATSERGLAGVSEQFF. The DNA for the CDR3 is TGTGCCACCAGTGAACGGGGGCTAGCGGGAGTGAGTGAGCAGTTCTTC.